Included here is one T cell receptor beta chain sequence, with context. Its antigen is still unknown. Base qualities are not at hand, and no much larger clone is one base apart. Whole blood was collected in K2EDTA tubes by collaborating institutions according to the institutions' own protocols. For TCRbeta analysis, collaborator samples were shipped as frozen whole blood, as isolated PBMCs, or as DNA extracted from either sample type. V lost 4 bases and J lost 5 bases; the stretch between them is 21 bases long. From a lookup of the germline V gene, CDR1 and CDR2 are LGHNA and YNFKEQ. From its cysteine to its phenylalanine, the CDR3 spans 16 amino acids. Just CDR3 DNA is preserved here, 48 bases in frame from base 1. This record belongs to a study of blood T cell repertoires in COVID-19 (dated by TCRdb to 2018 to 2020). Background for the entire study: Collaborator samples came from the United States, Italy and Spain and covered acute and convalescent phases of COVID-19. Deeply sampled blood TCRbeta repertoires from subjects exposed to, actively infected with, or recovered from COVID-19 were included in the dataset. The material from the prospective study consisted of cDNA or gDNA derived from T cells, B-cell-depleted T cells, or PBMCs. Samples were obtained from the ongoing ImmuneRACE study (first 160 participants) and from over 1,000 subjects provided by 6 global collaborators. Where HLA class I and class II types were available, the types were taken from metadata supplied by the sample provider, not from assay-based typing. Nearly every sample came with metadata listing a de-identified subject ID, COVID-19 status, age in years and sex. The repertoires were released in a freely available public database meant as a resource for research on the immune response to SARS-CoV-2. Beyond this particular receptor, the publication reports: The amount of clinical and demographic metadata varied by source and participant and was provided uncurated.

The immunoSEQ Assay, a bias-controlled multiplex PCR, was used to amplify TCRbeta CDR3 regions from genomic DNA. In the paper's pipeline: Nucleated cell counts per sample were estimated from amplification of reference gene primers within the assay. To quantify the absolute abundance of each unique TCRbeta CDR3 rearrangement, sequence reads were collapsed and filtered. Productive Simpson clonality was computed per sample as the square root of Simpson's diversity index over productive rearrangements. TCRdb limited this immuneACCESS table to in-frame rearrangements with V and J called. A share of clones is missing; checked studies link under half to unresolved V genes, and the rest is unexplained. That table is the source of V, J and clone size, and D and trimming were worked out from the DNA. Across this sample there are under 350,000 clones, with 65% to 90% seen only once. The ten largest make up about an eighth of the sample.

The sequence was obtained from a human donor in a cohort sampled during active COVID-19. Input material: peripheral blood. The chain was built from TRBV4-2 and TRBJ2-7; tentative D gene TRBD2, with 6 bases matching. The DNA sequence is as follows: TGTGCCAGCAGCCCAGAGCGAGAAAGGGGAGGCGACGAGCAGTACTTC. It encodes CASSPERERGGDEQYF.